Following are 23 T cell receptor beta chains from one sample sequenced in a study of shared T cell receptors in the human thymus. Generated by immunoSEQ multiplex PCR, the TCRdb table keeps only in-frame clones and is missing some. Of roughly 500,000 clones listed, around 82% are singletons. These data were also filed under a second study, of human thymus T cells.

Sequencing was carried out using thymocytes. These receptors came from a boy in the first two years of life with a congenital heart defect.

The V gene is TRBV7-2, the J gene TRBJ2-5; 16 bases align to TRBD2. The V segment lost 6 bases and the J segment 3 bases; nucleotides outside the gene matches: 13. The CDR3 sequence is 19 residues long. Per germline, CDR1 SGHTA and CDR2 FQGNSA. For the CDR3, the DNA is TGTGCCAGCAGGGGGGGGACTAGCGGGAGGGCCGGATATGAAGAGACCCAGTACTTC. Its translation: CASRGGTSGRAGYEETQYF.

The chain combines TRBV9 with TRBJ2-7, with 10 bases lining up with TRBD2. Trimming cost V 4 bases and J 5 bases; bases outside gene matches: 6. This CDR3 has 14 amino acids. In germline, CDR1 is SGDLS, CDR2 YYNGEE. The CDR3 sequence: CASSSGLARNEQYF. The CDR3 nucleotides read TGTGCCAGCAGCTCGGGACTAGCGAGGAACGAGCAGTACTTC.

The J gene is TRBJ2-3, the V gene TRBV1; the DNA was not used to check the table's D call, TRBD2. TRBV1 is reported as a pseudogene. The CDR3 spans 11 residues. CDR3 sequence reads: CTSTPRDTQYF. CDR3 in DNA: TGCACCAGCACCCCGAGAGATACGCAGTATTTT.

The V call is TRBV28, the J call TRBJ2-2; TRBD2 matches at 10 bases. J was trimmed by 0 bases and V by 6 bases; bases with no gene match: 19. Germline CDR1 and CDR2: MDHEN and SYDVKM. This CDR3 spans 21 amino acids. This CDR3 is CASSLDHSGRISPPNTGELFF. In nucleotides, the CDR3 is TGTGCCAGCAGCCTAGACCATAGCGGGAGGATCTCTCCGCCGAACACCGGGGAGCTGTTTTTT.

The V and J genes are TRBV7-9 and TRBJ2-1; 8 nucleotides match TRBD2. The CDR3 covers 17 residues. After removal of 7 bases from V and 10 bases from J, the junction contained 21 bases not matched to a gene. Germline V CDR1 and CDR2: SEHNR, FQNEAQ (reference sequence). The CDR3 loop is CASTSPNVTSAPQEQFF. The CDR3 DNA reads TGTGCCAGCACCTCGCCGAATGTGACTAGCGCCCCTCAGGAGCAGTTCTTC.

The chain recombines TRBV6-5 with TRBJ2-5; 7 bases line up with TRBD2. The CDR3 covers 14 residues. In germline, CDR1 is MNHEY, CDR2 SVGAGI. The J segment lost 1 base and the V segment lost 5 bases, leaving 4 bases of the junction unmatched. The CDR3 DNA follows: TGTGCCAGCAGTCCGCCTAGCGGCCAAGAGACCCAGTACTTC. This sequence encodes CASSPPSGQETQYF.

The chain carries TRBV6-1 and TRBJ1-2; D perhaps matches TRBD1 (6 bases). Germline V gene data show CDR1 as MNHNS and CDR2 as SASEGT. V was cut by 4 bases and J by 8 bases, with 11 bases left in between. CDR3 length: 12 amino acids. The CDR3 DNA reads TGTGCCAGCAGTGGAAAACAGGGAGGCTACACCTTC. Encoded protein: CASSGKQGGYTF.

This chain connects TRBV7-9 to TRBJ2-1; possible D gene TRBD2, 5 bases. Germline values: CDR1 SEHNR, CDR2 FQNEAQ (reference sequence). Trimming cost V 10 bases and J 8 bases, with 18 bases left between them. The CDR3 contains 13 residues. CDR3 loop: CAMERRVADEQFF. The CDR3 bases are TGTGCCATGGAGCGGCGGGTCGCAGATGAGCAGTTCTTC.

This chain uses TRBV15 with TRBJ2-3; TRBD2 agrees at 10 bases. CDR3 length equals 16 residues. CDR1 is LNHNV, CDR2 YYDKDF, per germline (reference sequence). V shed 5 bases and J 0 bases; nucleotides not matched to a gene: 5. The CDR3 sequence is CATSGTTSGSTDTQYF. The CDR3 nucleotides read TGTGCCACCAGCGGAACGACTAGCGGGAGCACAGATACGCAGTATTTT.

The chain is built from TRBV6-5 and TRBJ2-3, with 12 bases lining up with TRBD1. V lost 8 bases to trimming and J lost 5 bases; unmatched junction nucleotides: 8. Germline assignment: CDR1 MNHEY and CDR2 SVGAGI. The CDR3 loop spans 15 amino acids. Here the CDR3 reads CASGSGTGGVDTQYF. The CDR3 bases are TGTGCCAGCGGCTCCGGGACAGGGGGCGTAGATACGCAGTATTTT.

The table lists this clone with a count of one. The chain is built from TRBV5-6 and TRBJ2-2; 11 bases align to TRBD2. CDR1 is SGHDT, CDR2 YYEEEE, per germline. Germline trimming cut 2 bases from V and 3 bases from J; bases unmatched to any gene: 12. This CDR3 has 19 residues. The CDR3 DNA is TGTGCCAGCAGCTTCGCCCCCGGACTAGCGGGCTTCTACACCGGGGAGCTGTTTTTT. Translation: CASSFAPGLAGFYTGELFF.

This clone was picked up a small number of times. The chain combines TRBV19 with TRBJ1-5; 7 positions match TRBD1. J was trimmed by 7 bases and V by 8 bases; bases with no gene match: 8. The germline gives CDR1 LNHDA, CDR2 SQIVND (reference sequence). This CDR3 has 13 residues. The CDR3, as DNA: TGTGCCAGTGGAGGGGGCCCTGGGCAGCCCCAGCATTTT. Translating gives CASGGGPGQPQHF.

This chain uses TRBV29-1 with TRBJ2-7, with 10 bases aligning to TRBD2. The germline V gene encodes CDR1 SQVTM and CDR2 ANQGSEA. The V segment lost 6 bases and the J segment 0 bases; nucleotides outside the gene matches: 5. This CDR3 contains 14 residues. The CDR3 bases are TGCAGCGTCACTAGCGGGAATAGCTCCTACGAGCAGTACTTC. It is translated as CSVTSGNSSYEQYF.

This chain links TRBV30 with TRBJ2-3; D may match TRBD1 or TRBD2 (5 bases each). The CDR3 is 13 residues long. The germline V and J ends were trimmed by 8 bases and 2 bases, with 14 bases remaining between them. CDR1 GTSNPN and CDR2 SVGIG come from the germline V gene (reference sequence). The CDR3 sequence: CAGTSYITDTQYF. The DNA for the CDR3 is TGTGCCGGGACCTCCTATATCACAGATACGCAGTATTTT.

This clone was recorded a few times. In nucleotides, the CDR3 is TGTGCCAGCAGACGTGGACTAGCGGGAGTGGAATTAGGTGGGGCCAACGTCCTGACTTTC. The encoded protein is CASRRGLAGVELGGANVLTF. The J gene is TRBJ2-6, the V gene TRBV14, with 13 bases lining up with TRBD2. Trimming removed 6 bases from V and 3 bases from J; junction bases left unmatched: 14. Germline CDR1 and CDR2: SGHDN and FVKESK. The CDR3 consists of 20 residues.

The V gene is TRBV29-1, the J gene TRBJ2-7; TRBD2 matches at 12 bases. The CDR3 spans 16 residues. The germline gives CDR1 SQVTM, CDR2 ANQGSEA. J gave up 6 bases and V 2 bases, and 11 bases lay outside the gene matches. The CDR3 loop reads CSVEYLNRTSGIEQYF. DNA for the CDR3: TGCAGCGTTGAATACCTAAATCGGACTAGCGGGATCGAGCAGTACTTC.

The V call is TRBV15, the J call TRBJ2-3; maybe TRBD2 (6 bases). CDR3 length: 17 amino acids. Germline-derived CDR1 and CDR2 are LNHNV and YYDKDF (reference sequence). V was clipped by 0 bases and J by 0 bases, with 13 bases between them. The CDR3 sequence: CATSRDGLAYSTDTQYF. Written as DNA, the CDR3 is TGTGCCACCAGCAGAGATGGGCTAGCGTACAGCACAGATACGCAGTATTTT.

The chain links TRBV7-9 to TRBJ2-1; 8 bases are shared with TRBD2. Germline lookup yields CDR1 SEHNR and CDR2 FQNEAQ (reference sequence). This CDR3 region has 16 residues. Germline trimming cut 1 base from V and 0 bases from J; bases unmatched to any gene: 2. The CDR3 DNA sequence: TGTGCCAGCAGCTTAGGGAGCGGGAGCTCCTACAATGAGCAGTTCTTC. As protein: CASSLGSGSSYNEQFF.

The CDR3 protein is CASSQDYQTPGNTIYF. CDR3 in DNA: TGCGCCAGCAGCCAAGATTATCAGACACCTGGAAACACCATATATTTT. The chain carries TRBV4-3 and TRBJ1-3; D is undetermined. The CDR3 is 16 amino acids. Per germline, CDR1 LGHNA and CDR2 YSLEER. Trimming removed 0 bases from V and 2 bases from J, with 11 bases in between.

This chain uses TRBV9 with TRBJ2-1; unclear D gene. CDR1 and CDR2 (germline): SGDLS, YYNGEE. The CDR3 is 14 residues long. Trimming cost V 1 base and J 4 bases, with 9 bases left between them. DNA for the CDR3: TGTGCCAGCAGCGTACGCCCCAGGTACAATGAGCAGTTCTTC. This codes for CASSVRPRYNEQFF. Full variable domain (missing parts from reference TRBV9 and TRBJ2-1): DSGVTQTPKHLITATGQRVTLRCSPRSGDLSVYWYQQSLDQGLQFLIQYYNGEERAKGNILERFSAQQFPDLHSELNLSSLELGDSALYFCASSVRPRYNEQFFGPGTRLTVL.

The chain has TRBV5-1 and TRBJ1-5; no reliable D call. The CDR3 extends over 14 amino acids. The V end was cut by 0 bases, the J end by 8 bases, with 12 bases between. CDR1 SGHRS and CDR2 YFSETQ come from the germline V gene. In DNA, the CDR3 is TGCGCCAGCAGCTTGGCGCTGGGCACGGAGCCCCAGCATTTT. Amino acid sequence: CASSLALGTEPQHF.

The chain recombines TRBV7-4 with TRBJ1-1; D is unclear. CDR1 is SGHVT, CDR2 SQSDAQ, per germline. Trimming shortened V by 1 base and J by 2 bases, and 8 bases separated the two germline ends. There are 14 residues in the CDR3. This CDR3 reads CASSLGGFNTEAFF. The DNA of the CDR3 is TGTGCCAGCAGCTTAGGAGGATTCAACACTGAAGCTTTCTTT.

V and J are TRBV27 and TRBJ2-1; 11 bases align to TRBD2. CDR1 is MNHEY and CDR2 is SMNVEV in the germline V gene (reference sequence). This CDR3 spans 15 amino acids. Trimming at V came to 7 bases and at J to 6 bases, leaving 8 bases not matched to a gene. In DNA, the CDR3 is TGTGCCAGCACCCTTAGCGGGAGGGCCTCCAATGAGCAGTTCTTC. It translates to CASTLSGRASNEQFF.